The rows below give T cell receptor beta chains drawn from one sample of a study of OX40 agonist ivuxolimab in advanced cancers. TCRdb keeps only in-frame clones here, not all; method: immunoSEQ multiplex PCR. Of tens of thousands of clones in the sample, 85% to 90% were seen once. The sequences come from CD4+ or CD8+ T cells sorted from blood, collected in a trial of the OX40 agonist ivuxolimab. Every receptor here comes from an adult with an advanced solid tumor such as melanoma, head and neck, liver or kidney cancer. CDR3s include the opening cysteine and the closing phenylalanine or tryptophan. The D gene is left open where the match is weak. Size is stated for part of the rows, as once, few or many counts, or as a class when the clone is expanded.

>TRBJ2-2|TRBV9|TRBD1|-
CASSVVGQGAGTGELFF
TGTGCCAGCAGCGTAGTGGGACAGGGGGCAGGCACCGGGGAGCTGTTTTTT
>TRBJ1-1|TRBV4-2|-|-
CASSQEGWEVTEAFF
TGTGCCAGCAGCCAAGAGGGCTGGGAGGTCACTGAAGCTTTCTTT
>TRBJ1-5|TRBV5-8|TRBD1|-
CASSWGQSNQPQHF
TGTGCCAGCAGCTGGGGACAGAGCAATCAGCCCCAGCATTTT
>TRBJ2-5|TRBV5-4|TRBD2|-
CASSILAGGHQETQYF
TGTGCCAGCAGCATCTTAGCGGGAGGTCACCAAGAGACCCAGTACTTC
>TRBJ1-1|TRBV9|-|-
CASKSFTEAFF
TGTGCCAGCAAAAGTTTTACTGAAGCTTTCTTT
>TRBJ2-1|TRBV27|-|-
CASSFGLSRRGGSYNEQFF
TGTGCCAGCAGTTTCGGGCTTAGCCGGCGTGGGGGCTCCTACAATGAGCAGTTCTTC
>TRBJ1-5|TRBV6-5|-|-
CASSLGWLPQHF
TGTGCCAGCAGCCTTGGATGGCTGCCCCAGCATTTT
>TRBJ2-3|TRBV5-1|TRBD1|-
CASSFKGGGTDTQYF
TGCGCCAGCAGCTTTAAAGGGGGCGGCACAGATACGCAGTATTTT
>TRBJ2-2|TRBV7-6|TRBD2|-
CASSLPRTSGPNTGELFF
TGTGCCAGCAGCTTACCCAGGACTAGCGGACCGAACACCGGGGAGCTGTTTTTT
>TRBJ2-5|TRBV30|-|-
CAWSVLIGFETQYF
TGTGCCTGGAGTGTACTTATAGGTTTCGAGACCCAGTACTTC
>TRBJ1-2|TRBV6-6|-|-
CASSYPESGTNYGYTF
TGTGCCAGCAGTTACCCGGAGTCTGGGACTAACTATGGCTACACCTTC
>TRBJ1-6|TRBV9|-|many
CASSVALGKVNSPLHF
TGTGCCAGCAGCGTAGCTCTCGGGAAGGTCAATTCACCCCTCCACTTT
>TRBJ2-7|TRBV18|-|-
CASSPPDSYEQYF
TGTGCCAGCTCACCACCCGACTCCTACGAGCAGTACTTC
>TRBJ1-1|TRBV2|TRBD1|-
CASPQGGTEAFF
TGTGCCAGCCCTCAGGGGGGCACTGAAGCTTTCTTT
>TRBJ2-1|TRBV14|TRBD2|-
CASSRPSGSFTEQFF
TGTGCCAGCAGCCGACCTAGCGGGAGTTTCACTGAGCAGTTCTTC
>TRBJ2-2|TRBV6-5|-|few
CASISLANTGELFF
TGTGCCAGCATCTCGCTAGCCAACACCGGGGAGCTGTTTTTT
>TRBJ2-7|TRBV4-3|TRBD1|-
CASSQEERQGVPYF
TGCGCCAGCAGCCAAGAAGAGAGACAGGGGGTACCGTACTTC
>TRBJ2-7|TRBV6-5|TRBD2|-
CASSYNGRLRDEQYF
TGTGCCAGCAGTTACAACGGGAGGTTAAGAGACGAGCAGTACTTC
>TRBJ2-3|TRBV9|-|-
CASSGVPVADTQYF
TGTGCCAGCAGCGGAGTGCCGGTTGCAGATACGCAGTATTTT
>TRBJ2-7|TRBV30|-|-
CASNLLEQGLYEQYF
TGTGCCTCCAACCTCCTCGAACAGGGACTTTACGAGCAGTACTTC
>TRBJ1-1|TRBV27|-|-
CASSLSGDGTEAFF
TGTGCCAGCAGTTTATCAGGGGATGGGACTGAAGCTTTCTTT
>TRBJ2-7|TRBV25-1|-|-
CASTEGSFYEQYF
TGTGCCAGCACCGAGGGTTCTTTCTACGAGCAGTACTTC
>TRBJ2-7|TRBV7-2|TRBD1|-
CASSLGAGGGYEQYF
TGTGCCAGCAGCTTAGGGGCAGGGGGCGGGTACGAGCAGTACTTC
>TRBJ2-1|TRBV23-1|TRBD2|-
CASSQCERGGDEQFF
TGCGCCAGCAGTCAATGTGAGAGGGGAGGGGATGAGCAGTTCTTC
>TRBJ2-6|TRBV6-4|-|-
CASSPLRPGANVLTF
TGTGCCAGCAGTCCGTTAAGACCTGGGGCCAACGTCCTGACTTTC
>TRBJ2-7|TRBV4-3|-|once
CASSQGRGDFDEQYF
TGCGCCAGCAGCCAAGGTCGGGGAGATTTCGACGAGCAGTACTTC
>TRBJ1-5|TRBV7-9|-|-
CASSALGVNQPQHF
TGTGCCAGCAGCGCGCTTGGCGTCAATCAGCCCCAGCATTTT
>TRBJ1-6|TRBV4-1|-|-
CASSQVMRQGSLSPHF
TGCGCCAGCAGCCAAGTTATGAGGCAGGGGTCCCTATCCCCCCACTTT
>TRBJ1-1|TRBV19|-|-
CASSIPSFGGTEAFF
TGTGCCAGTAGTATCCCCTCCTTTGGGGGCACTGAAGCTTTCTTT
>TRBJ2-1|TRBV27|-|-
CASSLSTLDDEQFF
TGTGCCAGCAGTTTATCGACACTAGATGATGAGCAGTTCTTC
>TRBJ2-2|TRBV5-1|-|-
CASSFSWNTGELFF
TGCGCCAGCAGCTTCAGTTGGAACACCGGGGAGCTGTTTTTT
>TRBJ2-1|TRBV15|-|-
CATSRDYVVGHGNEQFF
TGTGCCACCAGCAGAGATTACGTGGTAGGGCACGGGAATGAGCAGTTCTTC
>TRBJ2-1|TRBV2|TRBD2|-
CASTRFRGGLGEGEQFF
TGTGCCAGCACCAGATTCCGGGGGGGCCTCGGGGAGGGTGAGCAGTTCTTC
>TRBJ1-1|TRBV4-2|TRBD1|-
CASSQDWGQAEAFF
TGTGCCAGCAGCCAAGACTGGGGACAGGCTGAAGCTTTCTTT
>TRBJ1-4|TRBV9|-|-
CASSGPELGVTEAKLFF
TGTGCCAGCAGTGGACCCGAGCTAGGGGTAACGGAAGCAAAACTGTTTTTT
>TRBJ2-3|TRBV9|TRBD2|-
CASRNGGSRTDTQYF
TGTGCCAGCAGAAACGGGGGGAGTCGCACAGATACGCAGTATTTT
>TRBJ2-1|TRBV27|-|-
CASSSRGWSSYNEQFF
TGTGCCAGCAGTTCCCGCGGGTGGAGCTCCTACAATGAGCAGTTCTTC
>TRBJ1-2|TRBV9|TRBD1|-
CASSLRDREGYTF
TGTGCCAGCAGCCTCCGGGACAGGGAGGGCTACACCTTC
>TRBJ2-5|TRBV6-1|-|-
CASRSVQAGETQYF
TGTGCCAGCAGGTCGGTCCAGGCTGGAGAGACCCAGTACTTC
>TRBJ2-3|TRBV9|-|-
CASSVNYWRDITDTQYF
TGTGCCAGCAGCGTTAATTATTGGCGGGACATCACAGATACGCAGTATTTT
>TRBJ1-2|TRBV2|-|once
CASFGAADQNYGYTF
TGTGCCTCCTTCGGGGCAGCCGATCAAAACTATGGCTACACCTTC
>TRBJ2-1|TRBV9|-|-
CASSSWEGGSYNEQFF
TGTGCCAGCAGCTCATGGGAGGGGGGCTCCTACAATGAGCAGTTCTTC
>TRBJ1-1|TRBV5-6|-|-
CASSPDPNTEAFF
TGTGCCAGCAGCCCGGACCCGAACACTGAAGCTTTCTTT
>TRBJ1-1|TRBV7-9|TRBD1|-
CASSLETGWTEAFF
TGTGCCAGCAGCTTAGAGACAGGGTGGACTGAAGCTTTCTTT
>TRBJ1-1|TRBV27|-|-
CASSLGGGTEAFF
TGTGCCAGCAGTTTAGGAGGGGGCACTGAAGCTTTCTTT
>TRBJ2-2|TRBV4-3|TRBD2|-
CASSHLRGLAPITGELFF
TGCGCCAGCAGCCACCTCCGCGGACTAGCTCCGATCACCGGGGAGCTGTTTTTT
>TRBJ2-7|TRBV29-1|TRBD1|-
CSVPGTDLYEQYF
TGCAGCGTTCCCGGGACAGATCTATACGAGCAGTACTTC
>TRBJ1-1|TRBV5-1|-|-
CASSLQERNTEAFF
TGCGCCAGCAGCTTGCAGGAAAGGAACACTGAAGCTTTCTTT